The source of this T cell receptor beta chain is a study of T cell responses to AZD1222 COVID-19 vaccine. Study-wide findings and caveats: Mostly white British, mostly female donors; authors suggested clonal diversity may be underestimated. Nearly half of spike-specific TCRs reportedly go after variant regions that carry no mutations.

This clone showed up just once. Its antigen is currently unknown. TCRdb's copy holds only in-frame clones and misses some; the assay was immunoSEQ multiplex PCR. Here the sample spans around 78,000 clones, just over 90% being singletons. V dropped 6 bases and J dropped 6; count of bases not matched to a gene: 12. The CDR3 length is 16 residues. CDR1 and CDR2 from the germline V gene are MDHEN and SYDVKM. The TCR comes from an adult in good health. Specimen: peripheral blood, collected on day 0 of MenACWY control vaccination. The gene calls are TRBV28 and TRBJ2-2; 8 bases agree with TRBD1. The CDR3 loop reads CASRRQGSYTPGELFF. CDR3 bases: TGTGCCAGCAGGAGACAGGGGAGTTACACGCCCGGGGAGCTGTTTTTT.